A selection of T cell receptor beta chains follows, all from one sample in a study of T cell responses to AZD1222 COVID-19 vaccine. Here immunoSEQ multiplex PCR was the method, and the copy in TCRdb shows in-frame clones only, minus some. The sample holds approximately 49,000 clones; 70% to 85% are singletons and the top ten take roughly 20%. This material consisted of peripheral blood, taken on day 0 of MenACWY control vaccination. Every receptor here comes from an adult in good health. The CDR3 runs from the conserved cysteine through the conserved F or W. The D gene is left open where the match is weak. The listing skips clone size in some rows; elsewhere it reads once, few, many or a size class.

J,size,D,V,CDR3,DNA
TRBJ2-1,.,TRBD2,TRBV5-1,CASSFTTSGQDNEQFF,TGCGCCAGCAGCTTCACGACTAGCGGACAGGACAATGAGCAGTTCTTC
TRBJ2-5,.,TRBD2,TRBV5-5,CASMASGDETQYF,TGTGCCAGCATGGCTAGCGGGGACGAGACCCAGTACTTC
TRBJ2-3,.,TRBD1,TRBV18,CASSPPQGLSTDTQYF,TGTGCCAGCTCACCACCACAGGGGCTCAGCACAGATACGCAGTATTTT
TRBJ1-6,.,.,TRBV10-2,CASSGYGTLHF,TGCGCCAGCAGTGGATACGGGACCCTCCACTTT
TRBJ1-6,.,.,TRBV6-5,CASSYSSNINSPLHF,TGTGCCAGCAGTTACTCGAGTAACATAAACTCACCCCTCCACTTT
TRBJ2-3,.,TRBD2,TRBV15,CATSELAGGQDTQYF,TGTGCCACCAGCGAACTAGCGGGGGGACAGGATACGCAGTATTTT
TRBJ1-1,.,.,TRBV6-5,CASRRQIEAFF,TGTGCCAGCAGACGACAGATTGAAGCTTTCTTT
TRBJ1-1,.,TRBD1,TRBV7-2,CASSQGIPEAFF,TGTGCCAGTTCACAGGGGATCCCTGAAGCTTTCTTT
TRBJ1-6,once,TRBD1,TRBV5-1,CASSFQGGNSPLHF,TGCGCCAGCAGCTTCCAGGGGGGCAATTCACCCCTCCACTTT
TRBJ1-2,.,TRBD1,TRBV7-9,CASSFQTGGGYTF,TGTGCCAGCAGCTTCCAAACAGGGGGCGGCTACACCTTC
TRBJ2-7,once,.,TRBV28,CASGGSVYEQYF,TGTGCCAGCGGAGGCAGCGTTTACGAGCAGTACTTC
TRBJ2-4,.,.,TRBV6-5,CASTPSGGVKNIQYF,TGTGCCAGCACTCCCTCGGGCGGAGTTAAAAACATTCAGTACTTC
TRBJ1-2,few,.,TRBV28,CASSPPRWFGYTF,TGTGCCAGCAGTCCCCCCAGGTGGTTCGGCTACACCTTC
TRBJ2-2,.,TRBD2,TRBV6-1,CASSELAGESGELFF,TGTGCCAGCAGTGAACTAGCGGGAGAATCCGGGGAGCTGTTTTTT
TRBJ1-1,.,TRBD1,TRBV18,CASSPRGQGASLTEAFF,TGTGCCAGCTCACCACGAGGACAGGGGGCAAGTCTTACTGAAGCTTTCTTT
TRBJ2-7,.,.,TRBV6-5,CASTGYEQYF,TGTGCCAGCACAGGATACGAGCAGTACTTC
TRBJ1-4,.,.,TRBV29-1,CSVENNEKLFF,TGCAGCGTTGAAAATAATGAAAAACTGTTTTTT
TRBJ2-5,.,.,TRBV5-6,CASSLSGAVETQYF,TGTGCCAGCAGCTTATCAGGGGCGGTAGAGACCCAGTACTTC
TRBJ2-3,.,TRBD2,TRBV6-5,CAMTLAGGTDTQYF,TGTGCCATGACCCTAGCGGGAGGAACAGATACGCAGTATTTT
TRBJ2-4,few,.,TRBV3-1/TRBV3-2,CASSQDVAKNIQYF,TGTGCCAGCAGCCAAGACGTAGCCAAAAACATTCAGTACTTC
TRBJ1-1,.,TRBD1,TRBV29-1,CSVRGQVYMNTEAFF,TGCAGCGTGCGAGGACAGGTTTATATGAACACTGAAGCTTTCTTT
TRBJ1-6,.,.,TRBV5-4,CASSCWTVPFRPSYNSPLHF,TGTGCCAGCAGCTGTTGGACGGTCCCTTTTCGGCCCTCCTATAATTCACCCCTCCACTTT
TRBJ1-5,.,.,TRBV9,CASSAPGFSWPQHF,TGTGCCAGCAGCGCCCCAGGGTTTAGTTGGCCCCAGCATTTT
TRBJ2-3,.,.,TRBV15,CATSKDNPGDTQYF,TGTGCCACCAGCAAAGACAACCCCGGGGATACGCAGTATTTT
TRBJ2-5,.,.,TRBV4-1,CASSQVVSRSQETQYF,TGCGCCAGCAGCCAAGTTGTTAGTCGGTCCCAAGAGACCCAGTACTTC
TRBJ2-3,.,TRBD1,TRBV19,CASSIPGTGLSRGTDTQYF,TGTGCCAGTAGTATTCCTGGGACAGGGTTAAGCAGGGGCACAGATACGCAGTATTTT
TRBJ1-4,.,.,TRBV5-1,CASSLRSDNEKLFF,TGCGCCAGCAGCTTAAGGTCCGATAATGAAAAACTGTTTTTT
TRBJ1-3,.,.,TRBV28,CASSFNGNTIYF,TGTGCCAGCAGTTTTAACGGAAACACCATATATTTT
TRBJ1-2,once,.,TRBV5-1,CASSLDDYGYTF,TGCGCCAGCAGCTTGGATGACTATGGCTACACCTTC
TRBJ2-5,.,.,TRBV3-1/TRBV3-2,CASSGRIQETQYF,TGTGCCAGCAGCGGGAGGATACAAGAGACCCAGTACTTC
TRBJ1-1,.,TRBD1,TRBV9,CASSVGVWGTGDTEAFF,TGTGCCAGCAGCGTAGGCGTTTGGGGGACAGGGGACACTGAAGCTTTCTTT
TRBJ2-2,.,.,TRBV3-1/TRBV3-2,CASSQVTGSGTGELFF,TGTGCCAGCAGCCAAGTTACTGGGTCGGGGACCGGGGAGCTGTTTTTT
TRBJ1-2,few,.,TRBV5-1,CASSPEGGGYTF,TGCGCCAGCAGCCCGGAGGGCGGTGGCTACACCTTC
TRBJ1-1,.,.,TRBV18,CASSPPGVWGLSTEAFF,TGTGCCAGCTCACCACCAGGGGTCTGGGGGTTAAGCACTGAAGCTTTCTTT
TRBJ2-5,once,.,TRBV7-9,CASSLVGGVGETQYF,TGTGCCAGCAGCTTAGTCGGAGGGGTGGGAGAGACCCAGTACTTC
TRBJ2-5,.,.,TRBV2,CASRGLGGSETQYF,TGTGCCAGCAGGGGGTTGGGGGGTTCGGAGACCCAGTACTTC
TRBJ2-7,.,.,TRBV27,CASSLTVLSYEQYF,TGTGCCAGCAGTTTGACGGTGTTGTCCTACGAGCAGTACTTC
TRBJ1-4,.,TRBD1,TRBV9,CASSERTGYNEKLFF,TGTGCCAGCAGCGAAAGGACAGGCTATAATGAAAAACTGTTTTTT
TRBJ1-5,.,.,TRBV27,CASSLRQAEPQHF,TGTGCCAGCAGTTTACGTCAGGCAGAGCCCCAGCATTTT
TRBJ2-1,few,.,TRBV3-1/TRBV3-2,CASSQAGAQQFF,TGTGCCAGCAGCCAAGCTGGAGCACAGCAGTTCTTC
TRBJ2-5,.,.,TRBV5-1,CASSFMTNGETQYF,TGCGCCAGCAGCTTTATGACAAACGGGGAGACCCAGTACTTC
TRBJ2-7,.,TRBD1,TRBV28,CASSYEFRDRSYEQYF,TGTGCCAGCAGTTACGAATTCCGGGACAGGTCCTACGAGCAGTACTTC
TRBJ1-2,.,.,TRBV5-1,CASSLAAGLNYGYTF,TGCGCCAGCAGCTTGGCGGCGGGCCTCAACTATGGCTACACCTTC
TRBJ2-7,.,.,TRBV6-5,CASSGGLIREQYF,TGTGCCAGCAGCGGAGGGTTAATTCGCGAGCAGTACTTC
TRBJ2-4,.,TRBD1,TRBV28,CASSPTGTGWGVDSKNIQYF,TGTGCCAGCAGTCCGACCGGGACAGGGTGGGGTGTTGATTCCAAAAACATTCAGTACTTC
TRBJ2-7,few,.,TRBV18,CASSPGAGYSYEQYF,TGTGCCAGCTCACCAGGGGCAGGTTACTCCTACGAGCAGTACTTC
TRBJ2-5,.,.,TRBV2,CASTLHSETQYF,TGTGCCAGCACTCTCCACTCAGAGACCCAGTACTTC
TRBJ2-7,.,TRBD2,TRBV15,CATSRGETGLALFEQYF,TGTGCCACCAGCAGAGGCGAAACTGGACTAGCCCTTTTCGAGCAGTACTTC
TRBJ2-5,.,.,TRBV3-1/TRBV3-2,CASSQESETQYF,TGTGCCAGCAGCCAAGAAAGTGAGACCCAGTACTTC
TRBJ2-1,few,TRBD2,TRBV9,CASSAQGLAGNNEQFF,TGTGCCAGCAGCGCCCAGGGACTAGCGGGAAACAATGAGCAGTTCTTC
TRBJ2-7,.,.,TRBV30,CAWSGGAYEQYF,TGTGCCTGGAGTGGAGGGGCGTACGAGCAGTACTTC
TRBJ2-1,.,.,TRBV27,CASSSRDKSYNEQFF,TGTGCCAGCAGTAGCCGGGACAAGTCCTACAATGAGCAGTTCTTC